This record concerns one T cell receptor beta chain sequence. The sample is drawn from a study of T cells in Graves' hyperthyroidism and ophthalmopathy. CDR1 and CDR2 from the germline V gene are MNHEY and SMNVEV (reference sequence). This CDR3 comprises 15 residues. The ends were cut back, 5 bases at V and 0 bases at J, with 11 bases in the middle. TCR beta CDR3 region amplification was performed from RNA transcripts. HTBI primers were employed in a first-round RT-PCR of the TCR CDR3. TCRdb fed the multiplex PCR reads into MiXCR, producing one record per CDR3 protein. Of about 640,000 distinct CDR3 sequences listed, around 13% were seen once; the top ten hold approximately 12%.

The receptor's source is a woman in her forties or fifties with Graves' ophthalmopathy. The chain carries TRBV27 and TRBJ2-1; the D gene is possibly TRBD2 (5 bases). Sequencing used blood. The CDR3 loop is CASSPSSFSYNEQFF. CDR3 sequence (DNA): TGTGCCAGCAGTCCCTCTAGCTTCTCCTACAATGAGCAGTTCTTC.